A selection of T cell receptor beta chains follows, all from one sample in a study of cytomegalovirus exposure and HLA in healthy donors. Some clones are missing from TCRdb's copy, which holds only in-frame ones; the method was immunoSEQ multiplex PCR. Of 150,000 or so clones listed, 82% are singletons. Specimen: PBMCs. Receptors originate from a man aged 30 to 45 in good health and CMV-seropositive. The CDR3 runs from the conserved cysteine through the conserved F or W. The order of the fields is D gene, J gene, clone size, V gene, CDR3 protein, CDR3 DNA. D genes are given only for firm matches. Only part of the rows carry a size: once, few, many, or a class if the clone is expanded.

TRBD2	TRBJ2-3	-	TRBV7-6	CASTLTSGTDTQYF	TGTGCCAGCACCCTGACTAGCGGGACAGATACGCAGTATTTT
TRBD2	TRBJ2-1	-	TRBV4-2	CASSQDQPGGSYNEQFF	TGTGCCAGCAGCCAAGATCAGCCGGGGGGCTCCTACAATGAGCAGTTCTTC
-	TRBJ1-2	-	TRBV7-2	CASIEPGAIRYGYTF	TGTGCCAGCATCGAACCAGGGGCAATAAGGTATGGCTACACCTTC
-	TRBJ1-4	-	TRBV5-1	CASSLLGPGEKLFF	TGCGCCAGCAGCTTGTTGGGGCCAGGTGAAAAACTGTTTTTT
TRBD2	TRBJ2-3	few	TRBV25-1	CASRLAGSKDTQYF	TGTGCCAGCCGACTAGCGGGTTCGAAAGATACGCAGTATTTT
-	TRBJ1-5	few	TRBV20-1	CSVGQAQPQHF	TGCAGTGTTGGGCAGGCTCAGCCCCAGCATTTT
TRBD1	TRBJ1-4	-	TRBV28	CASSFLRQGGEKLFF	TGTGCCAGCAGTTTTTTAAGACAGGGTGGCGAAAAACTGTTTTTT
-	TRBJ1-1	-	TRBV5-1	CASSLQAEVNTEAFF	TGCGCCAGCAGCTTGCAGGCGGAGGTGAACACTGAAGCTTTCTTT
TRBD1	TRBJ1-6	-	TRBV28	CASSKVGQGRGSPLHF	TGTGCCAGCAGCAAGGTCGGACAGGGTAGAGGTTCACCCCTCCACTTT
TRBD1	TRBJ2-7	-	TRBV5-5	CASSWGQGPTYYEQYF	TGTGCCAGCAGCTGGGGACAGGGCCCGACATACTACGAGCAGTACTTC
-	TRBJ1-1	-	TRBV19	CASSIGRHTEAFF	TGTGCCAGTAGTATAGGGAGGCACACTGAAGCTTTCTTT
-	TRBJ2-5	-	TRBV4-1	CASSQDRTTGETQYF	TGCGCCAGCAGCCAAGATAGGACCACAGGCGAGACCCAGTACTTC
-	TRBJ2-6	-	TRBV7-9	CASSLFDSGANVLTF	TGTGCCAGCAGCTTATTCGACAGTGGGGCCAACGTCCTGACTTTC
-	TRBJ2-1	-	TRBV28	CASSLEGYSYNEQFF	TGTGCCAGCAGTTTAGAGGGTTACTCCTACAATGAGCAGTTCTTC
-	TRBJ2-7	once	TRBV6-1	CASSEGLSYEQYF	TGTGCCAGCAGTGAAGGTCTTTCCTACGAGCAGTACTTC
-	TRBJ2-1	-	TRBV25-1	CASSFRDTPGNEQFF	TGTGCCAGCAGTTTCCGGGACACGCCGGGCAATGAGCAGTTCTTC
-	TRBJ2-3	-	TRBV30	CAWTTQDTQYF	TGTGCCTGGACCACTCAAGATACGCAGTATTTT
-	TRBJ1-2	once	TRBV19	CASRGLGDGYTF	TGTGCCAGTAGGGGACTTGGGGATGGCTACACCTTC
-	TRBJ1-1	-	TRBV7-6	CASSVDPDTSNTEAFF	TGTGCCAGCAGCGTAGACCCGGACACCTCGAACACTGAAGCTTTCTTT
-	TRBJ2-6	-	TRBV10-3	CAISESLSCGANVLTF	TGTGCCATCAGTGAGTCGTTGTCTTGTGGGGCCAACGTCCTGACTTTC
TRBD2	TRBJ2-3	-	TRBV5-1	CASSSGTTPRTDTQYF	TGCGCCAGCAGCTCCGGGACTACCCCTCGCACAGATACGCAGTATTTT
TRBD2	TRBJ2-3	-	TRBV7-6	CASSSPGGEEDTQYF	TGTGCCAGCAGCTCTCCGGGGGGGGAGGAAGATACGCAGTATTTT
-	TRBJ2-5	-	TRBV5-1	CASSLSRSSGVSYF	TGCGCCAGCAGCTTGTCCCGTAGTAGCGGAGTATCGTACTTC
TRBD2	TRBJ2-7	-	TRBV2	CASTTSGGRQYF	TGTGCCAGCACCACTTCAGGCGGGAGGCAGTACTTC
-	TRBJ1-5	-	TRBV30	CAYVETGGNQPQHF	TGTGCCTACGTGGAAACGGGGGGAAATCAGCCCCAGCATTTT
-	TRBJ2-5	-	TRBV5-1	CASSLKNDRQETQYF	TGCGCCAGCAGCTTGAAGAACGACAGACAAGAGACCCAGTACTTC
TRBD2	TRBJ2-7	-	TRBV30	CAWRSWGVSGGQYF	TGTGCCTGGAGATCGTGGGGCGTAAGCGGGGGGCAGTACTTC
TRBD1	TRBJ2-7	-	TRBV19	CASRRQGAYEQYF	TGTGCCAGTAGGAGACAGGGGGCCTACGAGCAGTACTTC
TRBD2	TRBJ2-1	once	TRBV19	CASSSRLAQQAAMEQFF	TGTGCCAGTAGTTCCCGACTAGCCCAACAGGCGGCAATGGAGCAGTTCTTC
-	TRBJ2-7	few	TRBV6-6	CASSYPSYEQYF	TGTGCCAGCAGTTACCCGTCCTACGAGCAGTACTTC
TRBD1	TRBJ2-7	-	TRBV30	CAWSSPGQGNEQYF	TGTGCCTGGAGTTCCCCGGGACAGGGCAACGAGCAGTACTTC
-	TRBJ1-1	once	TRBV6-5	CASSRGKDEAFF	TGTGCCAGCAGTCGGGGGAAGGATGAAGCTTTCTTT
TRBD1	TRBJ2-7	-	TRBV6-5	CASWTGMGNEQYF	TGTGCCAGCTGGACAGGGATGGGGAACGAGCAGTACTTC
-	TRBJ1-2	-	TRBV4-3	CASSQDRIRTANYGYTF	TGCGCCAGCAGCCAAGATAGGATCAGAACAGCCAACTATGGCTACACCTTC
TRBD1	TRBJ2-2	once	TRBV30	CAWSADRGSAGELFF	TGTGCCTGGAGTGCAGACAGGGGGTCAGCCGGGGAGCTGTTTTTT
TRBD1	TRBJ2-7	-	TRBV28	CASTVGQDYEQYF	TGTGCCAGCACGGTAGGACAGGACTACGAGCAGTACTTC
-	TRBJ2-2	-	TRBV1	CTSSQDPLGTGELFF	TGCACCAGCAGCCAAGATCCCCTCGGGACCGGGGAGCTGTTTTTT
-	TRBJ2-1	-	TRBV9	CASSVSATDPTHEQFF	TGTGCCAGCAGCGTATCAGCGACTGACCCTACCCATGAGCAGTTCTTC
-	TRBJ1-5	-	TRBV30	CAWTPPDGPLQPQHF	TGTGCCTGGACCCCCCCAGATGGTCCCCTTCAGCCCCAGCATTTT
TRBD1	TRBJ2-2	-	TRBV6-5	CASSYEGAPGELFF	TGTGCCAGCAGTTACGAGGGGGCTCCCGGGGAGCTGTTTTTT
TRBD1	TRBJ2-2	-	TRBV2	CASSWTGGLGGELFF	TGTGCCAGCAGTTGGACAGGGGGCTTGGGCGGGGAGCTGTTTTTT
TRBD2	TRBJ2-1	-	TRBV19	CASSSGTSVYNEQFF	TGTGCCAGTAGTTCTGGGACTAGCGTTTACAATGAGCAGTTCTTC
TRBD2	TRBJ2-3	few	TRBV5-1	CASSLTSGLDTQYF	TGCGCCAGCAGCTTGACTAGCGGGCTAGATACGCAGTATTTT
-	TRBJ1-5	-	TRBV19	CASSMKGTGSNQPQHF	TGTGCCAGTAGTATGAAGGGAACGGGGAGCAATCAGCCCCAGCATTTT
-	TRBJ2-3	-	TRBV23-1	CARQAPFTDTQYF	TGCGCCCGACAGGCGCCGTTCACAGATACGCAGTATTTT
-	TRBJ2-3	-	TRBV27	CASSDLTDTQYF	TGTGCCAGCAGTGACTTAACAGATACGCAGTATTTT
-	TRBJ2-7	-	TRBV13	CASSLRGFGYEQYF	TGTGCCAGCAGCCTCAGGGGCTTCGGGTACGAGCAGTACTTC
-	TRBJ1-4	-	TRBV30	CACAPGTKDEKLFF	TGTGCCTGCGCCCCCGGGACAAAGGATGAAAAACTGTTTTTT
TRBD2	TRBJ2-1	few	TRBV7-6	CASSSLGTRNFNEQFF	TGTGCCAGCAGCTCCCTTGGGACTAGGAACTTCAATGAGCAGTTCTTC
TRBD1	TRBJ2-7	-	TRBV7-2	CASSLALDRLLLRTYEQYF	TGTGCCAGCAGCTTAGCGTTGGACAGGCTCCTATTAAGGACCTACGAGCAGTACTTC
-	TRBJ1-6	-	TRBV6-1	CASTDRSNSPLHF	TGTGCCAGCACCGACAGGTCTAATTCACCCCTCCACTTT